The rows below give T cell receptor beta chains drawn from one sample of a study of shared clonotypes between healthy human individuals. Assay: immunoSEQ multiplex PCR; the TCRdb copy retains only in-frame clones and omits some. The sample contains roughly 410,000 clones, about 96% of which appear only once. The sample comprised memory CD8+ T cells sorted from blood. The receptors derive from a man younger than 40 in good health. CDR3s include the opening cysteine and the closing phenylalanine or tryptophan. The D gene is left open where the match is weak. The size of a clone is reported for some rows only, either as once, few or many, or as a class for expanded clones.

TRBJ1-2 TRBV10-3 TRBD1 . TGTGCCATTTCCGGACAGGGAAACTATGGCTACACCTTC CAISGQGNYGYTF
TRBJ2-1 TRBV5-1 TRBD1 . TGCGCCAGCAGCTTGGACAGGGGGAGCAATGAGCAGTTCTTC CASSLDRGSNEQFF
TRBJ2-1 TRBV6-6 . once TGTGCCAGCATCGGGCCGGTCCGCAATGAGCAGTTCTTC CASIGPVRNEQFF
TRBJ2-7 TRBV5-1 TRBD1 . TGCGCCAGCAGCTTCTCGGGACAGGGGAGGGAGCAGTACTTC CASSFSGQGREQYF
TRBJ2-1 TRBV7-7 . . TGTGCTAGCAGCCTACCCCCCACAGGGAATGAGCAGTTCTTC CASSLPPTGNEQFF
TRBJ2-1 TRBV2 . . TGTGCCAGCAGTGAAATGGGGAGGAGCTCCTACAATGAGCAGTTCTTC CASSEMGRSSYNEQFF
TRBJ2-7 TRBV30 . once TGTGCCTGGAGTTCGGGACATCTACCCGAGCAGTACTTC CAWSSGHLPEQYF
TRBJ2-1 TRBV29-1 . . TGCAGCGTTGAGGGACGTATGTACAATGAGCAGTTCTTC CSVEGRMYNEQFF
TRBJ1-1 TRBV10-1 . once TGCGCCAGTCGCCTTAGCCCTTGGAACACTGAAGCTTTCTTT CASRLSPWNTEAFF
TRBJ2-7 TRBV30 . . TGTGCCTGGAGTGGTAGAACAGTCATACCCTACGAGCAGTACTTC CAWSGRTVIPYEQYF
TRBJ2-7 TRBV10-1 . . TGCGCCAGCAGTGAGGGTCAGGGCCCCATACCCAACGAGCAGTACTTC CASSEGQGPIPNEQYF